This T cell receptor beta chain was captured by sequencing in a study of early T cells in non-severe SARS-CoV-2 infection. Whole-study findings and limits: VDJdb-based matching was biased toward anti-spike CD8 responses and missed private and CD4 specificities.

Each single cDNA molecule received a unique molecular identifier. TCRdb reanalysed the 5' RACE reads using MiXCR and keeps one entry per CDR3 protein. The data contain about 56,000 distinct CDR3 sequences, 10% to 15% of them seen just once; the ten biggest clones take up 2.9%. Regarding this clonotype: Its antigen remains unknown.

The CDR3 spans 16 residues. CDR1 is SGHVS, CDR2 FNYEAQ, per germline. The germline V and J ends were trimmed by 4 bases and 2 bases, with 16 bases remaining between them. The chain combines TRBV7-6 with TRBJ2-3; D may match TRBD1 or TRBD2 (6 bases each). Sequencing was performed on whole blood. This clonotype was sampled from an adult who was a healthcare worker with PCR-confirmed SARS-CoV-2 infection or an uninfected control (not recorded which). The CDR3 DNA reads as TGTGCCAGCAGCTCCACGGGGGCGGTTGCCACAGATACGCAGTATTTT. Residues: CASSSTGAVATDTQYF.